These T cell receptor beta chains were read from a single sample in a study of CD8 T cells in Susac syndrome. In TCRdb, the immunoSEQ multiplex PCR reads were re-called with MiXCR into one record per CDR3 protein. Of about 300,000 distinct CDR3 sequences listed, around nine tenths are singletons. Sequenced: CD8+ T cells from PBMCs. These receptors were collected from a human donor with multiple sclerosis. Each CDR3 is given without its conserved first and last residue. Fields, in order: V gene, J gene, CDR3 protein.

v_gene: TRBV20-1; j_gene: TRBJ2-7; CDR3aa: SAGRESYEQY
v_gene: TRBV4-1; j_gene: TRBJ2-7; CDR3aa: ASSQRTGDPYEQY
v_gene: TRBV7-9; j_gene: TRBJ2-7; CDR3aa: ASSLIADYYEQY
v_gene: TRBV29-1; j_gene: TRBJ2-7; CDR3aa: SVEDPTYEQY
v_gene: TRBV20-1; j_gene: TRBJ2-1; CDR3aa: SAFRAGGPINEQF
v_gene: TRBV4-2; j_gene: TRBJ2-3; CDR3aa: ASSQGHSGGGTDTQY
v_gene: TRBV28; j_gene: TRBJ1-4; CDR3aa: ASSRDAPGMEKLF
v_gene: TRBV20-1; j_gene: TRBJ2-7; CDR3aa: SARDRLTPYSYEQY
v_gene: TRBV11-1; j_gene: TRBJ2-2; CDR3aa: ASSLALGAAYEEGPGELF
v_gene: TRBV23-1; j_gene: TRBJ2-7; CDR3aa: ASSQSWTDPYEQY
v_gene: TRBV28; j_gene: TRBJ2-1; CDR3aa: ASSSTGYNEQF
v_gene: TRBV20-1; j_gene: TRBJ2-5; CDR3aa: SGVAGGLTQETQY
v_gene: TRBV14; j_gene: TRBJ2-2; CDR3aa: ASSQDITTGELF
v_gene: TRBV12-3/TRBV12-4; j_gene: TRBJ2-1; CDR3aa: ASRRDPDEQF
v_gene: TRBV27; j_gene: TRBJ2-1; CDR3aa: ASRGRGLEQF
v_gene: TRBV7-3; j_gene: TRBJ2-1; CDR3aa: ASSSLASPYNEQF